These T cell receptor beta chains were read from a single sample in a study of blood T cell repertoires in COVID-19. Clones were read by immunoSEQ multiplex PCR, and TCRdb kept only the in-frame ones, dropping some. The table shows a few hundred thousand clones, with about nine tenths occurring only once. The sequencing sample was made of peripheral blood. These TCRs come from a woman aged 50 to 60 with COVID-19, enrolled during active disease. CDR3s include the opening cysteine and the closing phenylalanine or tryptophan. A D gene is named only where the DNA matches it firmly.

j_call cdr3_length v_call d_call cdr3_aa
TRBJ1-1 13 TRBV30 - CAWSVSRNTEAFF
TRBJ2-2 16 TRBV2 - CASGTVTGANTGELFF
TRBJ2-1 15 TRBV5-1 TRBD2 CASTWREGIYNEQFF
TRBJ2-2 13 TRBV24-1 - CATSGRATGELFF
TRBJ2-1 13 TRBV6-1 - CASSEVTGNEQFF
TRBJ2-7 16 TRBV27 - CASTRVGIPFTYEQYF
TRBJ1-5 14 TRBV6-5 - CASRIGSSNQPQHF
TRBJ1-1 13 TRBV30 - CAWNRQRPTEAFF
TRBJ2-2 15 TRBV12-5 TRBD2 CASGSQIGGTGELFF
TRBJ2-7 14 TRBV4-1 - CASSQQGQSYEQYF
TRBJ1-3 16 TRBV4-2 TRBD1 CASSQGDRGTGNTIYF
TRBJ1-4 12 TRBV3-1/TRBV3-2 TRBD1 CASSGGWDRPLF
TRBJ1-1 16 TRBV19 - CASSILRLGADTEAFF
TRBJ2-7 15 TRBV10-3 TRBD2 CAISRTSGSSYEQYF
TRBJ2-3 14 TRBV6-5 - CASSPAGVTDTQYF
TRBJ1-1 12 TRBV3-1/TRBV3-2 - CASSPLLGAAFF
TRBJ2-7 13 TRBV14 - CASSQDLQAEQYF
TRBJ1-4 15 TRBV5-1 - CASSILPGSNEKLFF
TRBJ1-2 14 TRBV27 TRBD1 CASAPDRIMYGYTF
TRBJ1-2 14 TRBV24-1 - CATSDYGRSDGYTF
TRBJ1-2 14 TRBV19 - CASSIGQLNYGYTF
TRBJ1-1 17 TRBV5-5 - CASSPGVHSGAGTEAFF
TRBJ2-1 17 TRBV3-1/TRBV3-2 TRBD2 CASSHHGRGGPYNEQFF
TRBJ1-3 13 TRBV6-5 - CASRQGSGNTIYF
TRBJ2-7 14 TRBV6-5 TRBD1 CASRRSGQGGEQYF
TRBJ2-3 16 TRBV27 TRBD2 CASSPSLAGMADTQYF
TRBJ1-1 14 TRBV3-1/TRBV3-2 - CASSQGQRNTEAFF
TRBJ2-7 13 TRBV27 - CASSLGLAYEQYF
TRBJ2-7 14 TRBV6-1 TRBD2 CASRLTSGTGEQYF
TRBJ2-1 15 TRBV19 TRBD2 CASSTAGVAGGKQFF
TRBJ2-1 20 TRBV29-1 TRBD2 CSVEDQGWSSGSVPYNEQFF
TRBJ1-1 15 TRBV10-1 TRBD1 CASSDPDRGLTEAFF
TRBJ1-2 14 TRBV5-1 - CASSLSGGDYGYTF
TRBJ1-1 13 TRBV6-1 - CASTPRTNTEAFF
TRBJ2-7 15 TRBV4-2 - CASSQDGRAPYEQYF
TRBJ2-1 13 TRBV6-5 TRBD2 CALGSSGDNEQFF
TRBJ1-1 13 TRBV2 - CASSVEENTEAFF
TRBJ2-1 14 TRBV2 - CASSVAEIYNEQFF
TRBJ1-1 16 TRBV18 TRBD1 CASSPRDRGLNTEAFF
TRBJ2-2 15 TRBV2 TRBD2 CASSLAGPNTGELFF
TRBJ2-1 15 TRBV6-4 - CASQKEKGVYNEQFF
TRBJ2-2 15 TRBV10-1 - CASSPGGPNTGELFF
TRBJ1-5 16 TRBV27 TRBD1 CASSPLGQGQNQPQHF
TRBJ1-5 13 TRBV29-1 TRBD1 CSVSQGRDQPQHF
TRBJ1-4 14 TRBV2 TRBD1 CASSEGTGIEKLFF
TRBJ2-1 14 TRBV19 - CASSIPRFYNEQFF
TRBJ2-1 14 TRBV14 TRBD1 CASSQRQGAFEQFF
TRBJ1-1 16 TRBV4-1 TRBD1 CASSQMGTGTNTEAFF
TRBJ2-7 12 TRBV12-3/TRBV12-4 - CASSFGGYEQYF
TRBJ2-7 17 TRBV10-3 TRBD2 CAISDPGTSGPSYEQYF
TRBJ2-1 14 TRBV5-1 - CASSSSPSSNEQFF
TRBJ1-5 14 TRBV3-1/TRBV3-2 - CASSQRGANQPQHF